A selection of T cell receptor beta chains follows, all from one sample in a study of Ad26.COV2.S vaccination and SARS-CoV-2 variants. The protocol was immunoSEQ multiplex PCR, while the TCRdb copy is restricted to in-frame clones and leaves out a portion. The repertoire includes some 320,000 clones, just under 85% of them detected once, and around 2.2% sits in the top ten. The material was peripheral blood, obtained in a trial of Ad26.COV2.S vaccine versus placebo. These receptors all come from a person between 18 and 65 years old who received the Ad26.COV2.S COVID-19 vaccine or a placebo. Each CDR3 is given with its conserved first and last residue. A D gene is named only where the DNA matches it firmly. A clone size is listed for some rows: how often the clone was seen (once, few, many), or a class if it is expanded.

d_gene	v_gene	abundance	j_gene	CDR3aa	CDR3nt
TRBD1	TRBV5-1	NA	TRBJ2-5	CASSFETGGLETQYF	TGCGCCAGCAGCTTTGAGACAGGGGGCTTGGAGACCCAGTACTTC
NA	TRBV3-1/TRBV3-2	few	TRBJ2-5	CASSAVGTSFGTQYF	TGTGCCAGCAGCGCAGTGGGGACTTCTTTTGGGACCCAGTACTTC
TRBD1	TRBV2	NA	TRBJ1-4	CASRLQGDGGEKLFF	TGTGCCAGCAGACTCCAGGGGGACGGGGGTGAAAAACTGTTTTTT
NA	TRBV5-1	NA	TRBJ2-5	CASSLVGARETQYF	TGCGCCAGCAGCTTGGTGGGGGCGAGGGAGACCCAGTACTTC
NA	TRBV5-1	NA	TRBJ2-3	CASSLGTATDTQYF	TGCGCCAGCAGCTTGGGGACAGCGACAGATACGCAGTATTTT
NA	TRBV28	NA	TRBJ1-2	CASSIPRGYYGYTF	TGTGCCAGCAGCATACCCAGGGGTTACTATGGCTACACCTTC
NA	TRBV2	NA	TRBJ1-1	CASRLDTLGTEAFF	TGTGCCAGCAGGCTGGACACCCTGGGCACTGAAGCTTTCTTT
NA	TRBV28	NA	TRBJ2-7	CASSLFAYEQYF	TGTGCCAGCAGTTTATTTGCCTACGAGCAGTACTTC
NA	TRBV15	NA	TRBJ1-4	CATSGARWSSDEKLFF	TGTGCCACCAGCGGCGCCCGGTGGTCCTCTGATGAAAAACTGTTTTTT
NA	TRBV28	NA	TRBJ2-1	CASRKIEQFF	TGTGCCAGCAGAAAAATTGAGCAGTTCTTC
TRBD1	TRBV11-2	few	TRBJ1-6	CASSPRYRGAYNSPLHF	TGTGCCAGCAGCCCCCGGTACAGGGGGGCGTATAATTCACCCCTCCACTTT